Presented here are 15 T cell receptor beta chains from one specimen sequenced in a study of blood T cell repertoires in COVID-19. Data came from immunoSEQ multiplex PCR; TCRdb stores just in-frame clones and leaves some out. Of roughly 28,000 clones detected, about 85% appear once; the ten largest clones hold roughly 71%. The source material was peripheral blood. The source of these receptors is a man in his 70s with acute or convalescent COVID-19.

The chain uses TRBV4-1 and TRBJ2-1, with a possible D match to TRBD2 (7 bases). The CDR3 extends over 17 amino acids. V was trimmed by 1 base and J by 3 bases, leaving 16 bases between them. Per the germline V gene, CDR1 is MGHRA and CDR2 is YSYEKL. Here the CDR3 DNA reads TGCGCCAGCAGCCAAGTTCATGGGGGGGCAAACTACAATGAGCAGTTCTTC. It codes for CASSQVHGGANYNEQFF.

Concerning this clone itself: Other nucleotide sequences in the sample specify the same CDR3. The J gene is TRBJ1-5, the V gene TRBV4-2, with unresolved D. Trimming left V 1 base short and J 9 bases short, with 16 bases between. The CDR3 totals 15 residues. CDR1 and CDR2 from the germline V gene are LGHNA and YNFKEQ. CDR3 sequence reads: CASSQGLVAQGPQHF. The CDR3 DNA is TGTGCCAGCAGCCAAGGATTAGTAGCACAAGGGCCCCAGCATTTT.

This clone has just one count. The CDR3 loop is CASSLAQSYSPLHF. DNA for the CDR3: TGTGCCAGCAGCTTAGCTCAGTCCTATTCACCCCTCCACTTT. This chain uses TRBV11-2 with TRBJ1-6; D gene unclear. The V end lost 1 base, the J end lost 8 bases, and 9 bases lay between the germline ends. Germline CDR1 and CDR2: SGHAT and FQNNGV. The CDR3 is 14 amino acids.

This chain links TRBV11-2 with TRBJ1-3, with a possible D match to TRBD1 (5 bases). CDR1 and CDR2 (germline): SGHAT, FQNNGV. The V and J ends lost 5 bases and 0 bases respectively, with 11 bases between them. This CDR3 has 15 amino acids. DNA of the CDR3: TGTGCCAGCAGCCAGACAGCAGGCTCTGGAAACACCATATATTTT. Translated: CASSQTAGSGNTIYF.

Here the CDR3 reads CASSSAPGGPTEAFF. DNA of the CDR3: TGTGCCAGCAGCTCCGCCCCAGGGGGCCCCACTGAAGCTTTCTTT. The rearrangement links TRBV7-2 to TRBJ1-1, with 8 bases fitting TRBD1. The germline V gene encodes CDR1 SGHTA and CDR2 FQGNSA. V shed 4 bases and J 4 bases; nucleotides not matched to a gene: 8. The CDR3 spans 15 residues.

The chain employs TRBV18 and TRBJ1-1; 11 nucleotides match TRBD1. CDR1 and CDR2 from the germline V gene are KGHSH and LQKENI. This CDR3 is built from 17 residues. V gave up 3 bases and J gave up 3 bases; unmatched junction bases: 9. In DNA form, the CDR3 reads TGTGCCAGCTCACCGAATCACCCGGGACAGGGGGACACTGAAGCTTTCTTT. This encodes CASSPNHPGQGDTEAFF.

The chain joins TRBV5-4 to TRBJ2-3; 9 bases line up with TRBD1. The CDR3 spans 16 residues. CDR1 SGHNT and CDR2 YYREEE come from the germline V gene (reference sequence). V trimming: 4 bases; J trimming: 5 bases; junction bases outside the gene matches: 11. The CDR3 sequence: CASSPRDRVHIDTQYF. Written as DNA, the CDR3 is TGTGCCAGCAGCCCGAGGGACAGGGTCCACATAGATACGCAGTATTTT.

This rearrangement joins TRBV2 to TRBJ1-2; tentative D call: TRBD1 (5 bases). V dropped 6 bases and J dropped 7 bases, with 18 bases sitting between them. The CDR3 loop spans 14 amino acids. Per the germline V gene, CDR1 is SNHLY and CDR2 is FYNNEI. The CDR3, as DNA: TGTGCCAGCAGCCCCATACTCGTCGGGGGTGGCTACACCTTC. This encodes CASSPILVGGGYTF.

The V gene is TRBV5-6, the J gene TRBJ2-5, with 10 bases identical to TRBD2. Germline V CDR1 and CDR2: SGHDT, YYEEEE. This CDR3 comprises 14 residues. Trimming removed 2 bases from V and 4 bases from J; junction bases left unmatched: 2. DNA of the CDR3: TGTGCCAGCAGCTTAGCGGGGGGGCGAGAGACCCAGTACTTC. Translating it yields CASSLAGGRETQYF.

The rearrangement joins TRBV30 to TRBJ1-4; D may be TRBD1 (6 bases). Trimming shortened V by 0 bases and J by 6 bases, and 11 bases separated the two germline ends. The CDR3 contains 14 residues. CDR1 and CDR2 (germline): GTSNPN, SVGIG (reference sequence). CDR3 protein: CAWSVYRADEKLFF. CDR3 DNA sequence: TGTGCCTGGAGTGTATACAGGGCGGATGAAAAACTGTTTTTT.

The CDR3 loop is CASSRSGESDEQYF. In DNA, the CDR3 is TGTGCCAGCTCACGATCGGGGGAGAGCGACGAGCAGTACTTC. The chain has TRBV18 and TRBJ2-7; D is perhaps TRBD2 (6 bases). Between the trimmed V and J ends, which lost 4 bases and 5 bases, there was a span of 15 bases. CDR1 and CDR2 (germline): KGHSH, LQKENI. The CDR3 sequence is 14 residues long.

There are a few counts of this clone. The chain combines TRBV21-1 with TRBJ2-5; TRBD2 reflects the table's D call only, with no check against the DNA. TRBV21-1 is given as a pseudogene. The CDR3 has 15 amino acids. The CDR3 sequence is CASSKVMGGGETQYF. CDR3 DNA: TGTGCCAGCAGCAAAGTCATGGGCGGAGGGGAGACCCAGTACTTC.

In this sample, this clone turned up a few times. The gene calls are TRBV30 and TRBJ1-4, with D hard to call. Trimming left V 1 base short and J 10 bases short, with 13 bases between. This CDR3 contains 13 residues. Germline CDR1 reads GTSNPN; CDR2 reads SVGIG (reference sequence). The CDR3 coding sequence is TGTGCCTGGAGTGCCCTAGAGGCTGGAAAACTGTTTTTT. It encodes CAWSALEAGKLFF.

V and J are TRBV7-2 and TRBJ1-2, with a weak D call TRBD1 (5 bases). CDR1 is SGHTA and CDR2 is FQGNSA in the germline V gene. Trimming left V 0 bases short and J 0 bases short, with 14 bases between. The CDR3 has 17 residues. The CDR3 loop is CASSLAGAAGANYGYTF. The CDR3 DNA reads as TGTGCCAGCAGCTTAGCTGGGGCCGCCGGTGCTAACTATGGCTACACCTTC. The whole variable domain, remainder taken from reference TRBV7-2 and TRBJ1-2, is GAGVSQSPSNKVTEKGKDVELRCDPISGHTALYWYRQSLGQGLEFLIYFQGNSAPDKSGLPSDRFSAERTGGSVSTLTIQRTQQEDSAVYLCASSLAGAAGANYGYTFGSGTRLTVV.

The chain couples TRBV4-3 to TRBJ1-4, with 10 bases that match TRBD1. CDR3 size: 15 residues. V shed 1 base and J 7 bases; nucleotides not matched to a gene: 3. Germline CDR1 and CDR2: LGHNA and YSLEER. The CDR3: CASSQAGQGTEKLFF. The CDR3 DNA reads TGCGCCAGCAGCCAAGCGGGACAGGGGACTGAAAAACTGTTTTTT.